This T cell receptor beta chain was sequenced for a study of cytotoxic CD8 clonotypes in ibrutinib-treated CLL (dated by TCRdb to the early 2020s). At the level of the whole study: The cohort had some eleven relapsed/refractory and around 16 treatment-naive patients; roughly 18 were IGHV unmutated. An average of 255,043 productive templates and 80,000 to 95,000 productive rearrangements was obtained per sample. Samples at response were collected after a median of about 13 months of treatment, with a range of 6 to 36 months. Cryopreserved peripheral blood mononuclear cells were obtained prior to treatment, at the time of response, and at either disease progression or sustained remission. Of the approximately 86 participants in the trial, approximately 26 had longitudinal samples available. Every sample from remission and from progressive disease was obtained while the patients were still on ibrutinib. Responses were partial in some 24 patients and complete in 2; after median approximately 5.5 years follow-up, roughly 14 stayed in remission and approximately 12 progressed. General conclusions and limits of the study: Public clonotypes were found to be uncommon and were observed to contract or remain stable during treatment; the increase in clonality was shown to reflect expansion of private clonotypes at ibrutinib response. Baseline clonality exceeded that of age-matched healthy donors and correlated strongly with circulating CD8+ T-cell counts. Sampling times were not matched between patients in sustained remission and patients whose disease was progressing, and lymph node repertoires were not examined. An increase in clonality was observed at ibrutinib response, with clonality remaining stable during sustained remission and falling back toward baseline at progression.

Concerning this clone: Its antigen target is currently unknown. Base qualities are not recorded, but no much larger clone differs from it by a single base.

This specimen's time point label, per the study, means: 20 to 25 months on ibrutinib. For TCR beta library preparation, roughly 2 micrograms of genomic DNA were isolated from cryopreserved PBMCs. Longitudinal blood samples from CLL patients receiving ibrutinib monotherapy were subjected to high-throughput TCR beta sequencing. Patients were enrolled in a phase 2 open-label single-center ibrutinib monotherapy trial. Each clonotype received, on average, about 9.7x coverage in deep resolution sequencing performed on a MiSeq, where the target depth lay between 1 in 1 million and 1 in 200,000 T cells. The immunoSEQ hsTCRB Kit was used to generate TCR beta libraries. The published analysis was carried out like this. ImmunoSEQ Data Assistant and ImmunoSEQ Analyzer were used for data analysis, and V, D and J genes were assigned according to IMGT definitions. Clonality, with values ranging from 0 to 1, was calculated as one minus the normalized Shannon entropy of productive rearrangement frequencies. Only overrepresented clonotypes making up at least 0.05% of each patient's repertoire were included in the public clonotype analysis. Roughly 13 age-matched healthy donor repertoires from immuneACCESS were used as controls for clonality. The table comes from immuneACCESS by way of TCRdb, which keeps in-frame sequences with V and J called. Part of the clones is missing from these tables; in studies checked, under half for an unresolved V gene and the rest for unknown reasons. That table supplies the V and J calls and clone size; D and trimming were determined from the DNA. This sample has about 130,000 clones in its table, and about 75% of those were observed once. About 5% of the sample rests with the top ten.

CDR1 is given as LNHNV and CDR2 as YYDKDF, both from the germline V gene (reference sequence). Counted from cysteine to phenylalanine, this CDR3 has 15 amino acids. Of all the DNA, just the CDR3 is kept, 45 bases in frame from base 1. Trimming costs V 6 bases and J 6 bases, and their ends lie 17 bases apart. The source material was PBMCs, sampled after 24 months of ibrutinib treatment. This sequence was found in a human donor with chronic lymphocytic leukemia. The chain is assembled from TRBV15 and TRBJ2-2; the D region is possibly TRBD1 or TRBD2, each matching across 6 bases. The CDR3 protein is CATRGGRLGAGELFF. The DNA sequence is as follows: TGTGCCACCAGAGGGGGTCGACTAGGCGCCGGGGAGCTGTTTTTT.